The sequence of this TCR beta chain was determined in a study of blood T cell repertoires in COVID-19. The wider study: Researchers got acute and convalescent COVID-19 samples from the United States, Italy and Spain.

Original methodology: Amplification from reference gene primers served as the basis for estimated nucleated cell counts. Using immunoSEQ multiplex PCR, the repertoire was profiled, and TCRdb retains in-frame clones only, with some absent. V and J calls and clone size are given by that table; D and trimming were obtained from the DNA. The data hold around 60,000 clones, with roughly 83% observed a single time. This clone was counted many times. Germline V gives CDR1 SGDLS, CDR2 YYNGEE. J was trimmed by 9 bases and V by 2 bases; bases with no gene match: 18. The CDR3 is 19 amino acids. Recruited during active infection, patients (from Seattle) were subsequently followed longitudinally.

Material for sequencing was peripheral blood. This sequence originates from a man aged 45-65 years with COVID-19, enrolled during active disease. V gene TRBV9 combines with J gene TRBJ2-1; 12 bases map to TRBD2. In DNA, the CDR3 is TGTGCCAGCAGCGTTTTCCCGCACTTACTAGCGGGAGGCCGGGGTGAGCAGTTCTTC. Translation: CASSVFPHLLAGGRGEQFF.